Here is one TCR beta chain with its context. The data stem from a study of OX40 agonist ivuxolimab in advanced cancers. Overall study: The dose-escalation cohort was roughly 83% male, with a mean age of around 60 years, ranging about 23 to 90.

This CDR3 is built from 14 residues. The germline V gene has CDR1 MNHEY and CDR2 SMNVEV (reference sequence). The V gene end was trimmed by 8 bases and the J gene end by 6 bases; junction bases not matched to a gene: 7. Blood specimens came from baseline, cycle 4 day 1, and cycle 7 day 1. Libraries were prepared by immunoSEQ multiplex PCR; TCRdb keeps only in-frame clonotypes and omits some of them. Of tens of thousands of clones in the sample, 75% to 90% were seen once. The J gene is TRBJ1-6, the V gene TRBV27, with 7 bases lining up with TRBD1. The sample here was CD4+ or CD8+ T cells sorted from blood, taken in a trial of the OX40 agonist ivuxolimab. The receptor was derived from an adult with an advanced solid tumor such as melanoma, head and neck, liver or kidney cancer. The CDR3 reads CASASTGANSPLHF. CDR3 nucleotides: TGTGCCAGCGCCAGCACAGGGGCTAATTCACCCCTCCACTTT.